This T cell receptor beta chain derives from a study of identical twins. This clonotype was found a few times. TCRdb re-analysed the 5' RACE reads in MiXCR, keeping a single row per CDR3 protein. The sample holds roughly 690,000 distinct CDR3 sequences; about 20% are singletons and the top ten take approximately 4.5%. CDR1 and CDR2 (germline): SQVTM, ANQGSEA. Deletions cut 4 bases from V and 9 bases from J, with 12 bases between. CDR3 length equals 11 residues. These same records also appear under a second study, on T cells expressing NK-cell markers.

The genes are TRBV29-1 and TRBJ2-5; D is perhaps TRBD1 or TRBD2 (5 bases each). The sequence was obtained from a woman in her late teens or twenties in good health. What was sequenced was PBMCs. CDR3 loop: CSVVQGVSQYF. As DNA, the CDR3 is TGCAGCGTTGTGCAGGGAGTATCCCAGTACTTC. Full variable domain (remainder filled in from reference TRBV29-1 and TRBJ2-5): SAVISQKPSRDICQRGTSLTIQCQVDSQVTMMFWYRQQPGQSLTLIATANQGSEATYESGFVIDKFPISRPNLTFSTLTVSNMSPEDSSIYLCSVVQGVSQYFGPGTRLLVL.